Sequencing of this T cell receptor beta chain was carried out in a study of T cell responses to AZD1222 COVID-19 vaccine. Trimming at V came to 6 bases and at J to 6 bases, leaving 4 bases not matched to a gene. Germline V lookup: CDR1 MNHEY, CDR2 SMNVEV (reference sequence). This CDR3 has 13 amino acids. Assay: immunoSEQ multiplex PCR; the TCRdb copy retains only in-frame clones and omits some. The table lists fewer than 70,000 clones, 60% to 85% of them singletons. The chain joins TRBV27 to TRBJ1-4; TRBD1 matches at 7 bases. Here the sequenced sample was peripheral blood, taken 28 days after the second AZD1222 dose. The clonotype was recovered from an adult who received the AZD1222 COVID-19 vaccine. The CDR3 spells CASRTGFDEKLFF. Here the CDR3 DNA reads TGTGCCAGCAGGACAGGGTTTGATGAAAAACTGTTTTTT.